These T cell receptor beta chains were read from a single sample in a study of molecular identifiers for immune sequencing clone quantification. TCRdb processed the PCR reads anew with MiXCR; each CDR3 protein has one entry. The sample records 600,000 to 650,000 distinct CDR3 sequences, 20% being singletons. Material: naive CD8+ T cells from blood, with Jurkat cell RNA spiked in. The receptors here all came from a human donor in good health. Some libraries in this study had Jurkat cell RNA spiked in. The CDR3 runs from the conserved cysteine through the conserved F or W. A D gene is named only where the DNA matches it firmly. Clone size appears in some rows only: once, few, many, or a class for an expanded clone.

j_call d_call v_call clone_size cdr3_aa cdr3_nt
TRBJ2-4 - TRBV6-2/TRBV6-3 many CASSYTTKAKNIQYF TGTGCCAGCAGTTACACGACGAAAGCCAAAAACATTCAGTACTTC
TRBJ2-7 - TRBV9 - CASSVGVAEYYEQYF TGTGCCAGCAGCGTAGGAGTAGCGGAGTACTACGAGCAGTACTTC
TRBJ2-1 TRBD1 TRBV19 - CASSKGGSYIEQFF TGTGCCAGTAGTAAAGGGGGCTCCTACATTGAGCAGTTCTTC
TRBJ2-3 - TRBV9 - CASSVVDREFTDTQYF TGTGCCAGCAGCGTAGTAGATAGGGAGTTTACAGATACGCAGTATTTT
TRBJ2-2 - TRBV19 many CASSRQNTGELFF TGTGCCAGCAGCCGACAGAACACCGGGGAGCTGTTTTTT
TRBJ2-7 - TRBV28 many CASSLMPRREQYF TGTGCCAGCAGTTTAATGCCGAGAAGGGAGCAGTACTTC
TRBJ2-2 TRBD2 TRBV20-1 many CSAISSSGGANGELFF TGCAGTGCTATTTCATCGAGCGGGGGGGCCAACGGGGAGCTGTTTTTT
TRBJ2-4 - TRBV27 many CASSFTTSYKNIQYF TGTGCCAGCAGTTTCACCACGTCCTACAAAAACATTCAGTACTTC
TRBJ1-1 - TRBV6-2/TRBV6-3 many CASSYPPTWGTEAFF TGTGCCAGCAGTTACCCTCCGACTTGGGGCACTGAAGCTTTCTTT
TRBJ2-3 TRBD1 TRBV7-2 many CASSLPRFGQGGHTQYF TGTGCCAGCAGCTTACCCAGGTTTGGACAGGGGGGACATACGCAGTATTTT
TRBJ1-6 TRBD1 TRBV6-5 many CASSYGAGGGSYNSPLHF TGTGCCAGCAGTTACGGGGCAGGGGGTGGCTCCTATAATTCACCCCTCCACTTT
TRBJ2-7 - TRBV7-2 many CASSIGYPPYEQYF TGTGCCAGCAGCATCGGGTACCCCCCCTACGAGCAGTACTTC
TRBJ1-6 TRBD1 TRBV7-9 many CASSLPGQGGNNSPLHF TGTGCCAGCAGCCTCCCCGGACAGGGAGGAAATAATTCACCCCTCCACTTT
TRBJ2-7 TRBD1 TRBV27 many CASSFTGDTYEQYF TGTGCCAGCAGTTTCACAGGGGATACCTACGAGCAGTACTTC
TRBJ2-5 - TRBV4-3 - CASSQDPAGWETQYF TGCGCCAGCAGCCAAGATCCTGCGGGGTGGGAGACCCAGTACTTC
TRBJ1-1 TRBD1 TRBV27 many CASSSNLGQGEAFF TGTGCCAGCAGTTCGAACCTTGGACAGGGGGAAGCTTTCTTT
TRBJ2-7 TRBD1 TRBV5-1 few CASSWNTDRGRSYEQYF TGCGCCAGCAGCTGGAACACGGACAGGGGACGATCCTACGAGCAGTACTTC
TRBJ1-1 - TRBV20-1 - CSPNFNRVRAFF TGCAGTCCCAATTTCAACAGGGTTAGAGCTTTCTTT
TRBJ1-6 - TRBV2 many CASLGPSTLPLHF TGTGCCAGCTTGGGACCATCGACGCTGCCCCTCCACTTT
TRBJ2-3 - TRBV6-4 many CASSDTGTFTDTQYF TGTGCCAGCAGTGACACGGGAACATTCACAGATACGCAGTATTTT
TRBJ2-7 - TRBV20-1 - CSATVGQAGYEQYF TGCAGTGCTACGGTAGGACAAGCGGGTTACGAGCAGTACTTC
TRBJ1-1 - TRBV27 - CASSPSPGNTEAFF TGTGCCAGCAGTCCCTCTCCGGGGAACACTGAAGCTTTCTTT
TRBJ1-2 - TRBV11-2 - CASGLLGQGSDYGYTF TGTGCCAGCGGCTTATTGGGCCAGGGAAGTGACTATGGCTACACCTTC
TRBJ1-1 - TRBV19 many CASGWGGNTEAFF TGTGCCAGTGGGTGGGGAGGCAACACTGAAGCTTTCTTT
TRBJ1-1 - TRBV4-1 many CASSQDRTSEAFF TGCGCCAGCAGCCAAGATCGAACATCTGAAGCTTTCTTT
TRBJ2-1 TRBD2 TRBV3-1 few CASSQRWEGDYNEQFF TGTGCCAGCAGCCAACGGTGGGAGGGCGATTACAATGAGCAGTTCTTC
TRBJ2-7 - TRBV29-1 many CSAQLGYEQYF TGCAGCGCACAGTTGGGCTACGAGCAGTACTTC
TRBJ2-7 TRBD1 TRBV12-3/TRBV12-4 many CASSSGTVYYEQYF TGTGCCAGCAGTTCAGGGACAGTTTACTACGAGCAGTACTTC
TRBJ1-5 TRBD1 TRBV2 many CASLLGQGVEPQHF TGTGCCAGCCTTTTGGGACAGGGGGTTGAGCCCCAGCATTTT
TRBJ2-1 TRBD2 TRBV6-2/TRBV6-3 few CASSLYSGTNNEQFF TGTGCCAGCAGTCTTTATAGCGGGACGAACAATGAGCAGTTCTTC
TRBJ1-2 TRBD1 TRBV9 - CASSVEGQGAWGYTF TGTGCCAGCAGCGTAGAGGGACAGGGGGCTTGGGGCTACACCTTC
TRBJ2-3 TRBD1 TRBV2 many CARGTDTDTQYF TGTGCCAGGGGGACAGACACAGATACGCAGTATTTT
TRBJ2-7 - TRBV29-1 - CSVEGHRAYEQCF TGCAGCGTTGAAGGCCATAGGGCATACGAGCAGTGCTTC
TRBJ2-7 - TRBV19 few CASSWEGPTRSYEQYF TGTGCCAGTAGTTGGGAAGGGCCCACGAGGTCCTACGAGCAGTACTTC